This passage covers 21 T cell receptor beta chains from one sample sequenced in a study of regulatory T cells in long-lasting Graves disease. Stated time point: newly diagnosed GD, antithyroid drugs for less than 3 months. From PBMCs, RNA was extracted and then used to make the TCR library. Through Arm-PCR of CDR3 regions and iRepertoire HTBI primers, TCR beta libraries were built. TCRdb passed the multiplex PCR reads through MiXCR, listing each CDR3 protein once. The sample includes roughly 420,000 distinct CDR3 sequences, about a sixth of them seen just once. The same sample was also used in a study of T cells in Graves' hyperthyroidism and ophthalmopathy.

The starting material was peripheral blood mononuclear cells (PBMCs), obtained at new diagnosis, from a patient treated with antithyroid drugs. Every receptor here comes from a woman under 30 with Graves disease.

As regards this clonotype: A much larger clone sits a single nucleotide away, making a read error possible. The chain joins TRBV6-5 to TRBJ2-7; 8 bases are shared with TRBD1. The V gene's germline CDR1 is MNHEY and CDR2 SVGAGI. Trimming took 0 bases from V and 3 from J; bases not matched to a gene: 7. The CDR3 has 16 amino acids. CDR3 bases: TGTGCCAGCAGTTACTCCCAGGGGGCCGACTACTACGAGCAGTACTTC. Its protein is CASSYSQGADYYEQYF.

The chain combines TRBV11-2 with TRBJ2-1, with 8 nucleotides matching TRBD2. Looked up from germline, CDR1 is SGHAT and CDR2 is FQNNGV. V was clipped by 5 bases and J by 8 bases; unmatched bases: 5. This CDR3 is built from 13 residues. This chain's CDR3 is CASSLSSGDEQFF. CDR3 coding DNA: TGTGCCAGCAGCCTCAGTAGCGGGGATGAGCAGTTCTTC.

This clonotype was seen many times. The chain employs TRBV2 and TRBJ2-7, with TRBD1 matching over 7 bases. The CDR3 length is 15 residues. Trimming cost V 3 bases and J 2 bases; bases outside gene matches: 7. CDR1 SNHLY and CDR2 FYNNEI come from the germline V gene. The CDR3 reads CASSDFRTGAYEQYF. The CDR3, as DNA: TGTGCCAGCAGTGACTTCCGGACAGGCGCCTACGAGCAGTACTTC.

This clonotype was seen more than once but under ten times. V gene TRBV3-1 combines with J gene TRBJ1-3; 10 bases map to TRBD1. CDR3 length equals 16 residues. Germline lookup yields CDR1 LGHDT and CDR2 YNNKEL (reference sequence). After removal of 2 bases from V and 2 bases from J, the junction contained 3 bases not matched to a gene. The CDR3 sequence: CASSQRTGGTGNTIYF. CDR3 DNA sequence: TGTGCCAGCAGCCAAAGGACAGGGGGTACTGGAAACACCATATATTTT.

The rearrangement joins TRBV5-4 to TRBJ1-3; D remains unclear. The CDR3 contains 15 residues. Germline values: CDR1 SGHNT, CDR2 YYREEE (reference sequence). Trimming shortened V by 4 bases and J by 0 bases, and 11 bases separated the two germline ends. The CDR3 DNA reads as TGTGCCAGCAGCCCTGACGCGAACTCTGGAAACACCATATATTTT. This translates into CASSPDANSGNTIYF. Full variable domain (missing parts from reference TRBV5-4 and TRBJ1-3): ETGVTQSPTHLIKTRGQQVTLRCSSQSGHNTVSWYQQALGQGPQFIFQYYREEENGRGNFPPRFSGLQFPNYSSELNVNALELDDSALYLCASSPDANSGNTIYFGEGSWLTVV.

In its sample, this clonotype was seen once. The chain carries TRBV7-2 and TRBJ1-1, with D uncertain. The CDR3 sequence is 14 residues long. Germline V gene data show CDR1 as SGHTA and CDR2 as FQGNSA. Trimming pared 1 base from V and 5 bases from J, leaving 11 bases between. The CDR3 nucleotides read TGTGCCAGCAGCTTAGGGGCGGCCTTGACTGAAGCTTTCTTT. This translates into CASSLGAALTEAFF.

In this sample, this clonotype turned up a few times. The V call is TRBV3-1, the J call TRBJ2-7; 11 nucleotides agree with TRBD2. In germline, CDR1 is LGHDT, CDR2 YNNKEL (reference sequence). The CDR3 has 15 amino acids. V lost 8 bases to trimming and J lost 2 bases; unmatched junction nucleotides: 8. CDR3 loop: CASQMGLAATYEQYF. DNA of the CDR3: TGTGCCAGCCAGATGGGACTAGCGGCGACCTACGAGCAGTACTTC.

Details on this clonotype: A far larger clone is a single base away, which makes a read error likely. The CDR3 region has the DNA TGTGCCACCAGTGATTCCGGGACAGTTCACTACAATGAGCAGTACTTC. This codes for CATSDSGTVHYNEQYF. The J gene is TRBJ2-7, the V gene TRBV24-1; the match to TRBD1 covers 7 bases. Germline assignment: CDR1 KGHDR and CDR2 SFDVKD. This CDR3 has 16 amino acids. After removal of 2 bases from V and 7 bases from J, the junction contained 13 bases not matched to a gene.

V usage is TRBV28 and J usage is TRBJ2-7; a possible D gene is TRBD1 (6 bases). V lost 5 bases and J 3 bases, leaving 29 bases between the germline ends. The length of the CDR3 is 19 residues. CDR1 is MDHEN and CDR2 is SYDVKM in the germline V gene. The CDR3 nucleotides are TGTGCCAGCAGTCCCGCCGACAGGCTAATTATCCCACCATACTACGAGCAGTACTTC. Amino acid sequence: CASSPADRLIIPPYYEQYF.

Comment on this clonotype: A far more abundant clone sits one base away, making this likely a read error. This chain connects TRBV20-1 to TRBJ2-1; D gene uncertain. There are 11 residues in the CDR3. Germline lookup yields CDR1 DFQATT and CDR2 SNEGSKA (reference sequence). Trimming removed 1 base at V and 13 bases at J, with 11 bases between. The CDR3, as DNA: TGCAGTGCTAGAGCGGTGGAGACCCAGTTCTTC. Translated, it gives CSARAVETQFF.

This clonotype appeared a few times. The chain uses TRBV6-1 and TRBJ1-1; D gene uncertain. The CDR3 spans 11 residues. Looked up from germline, CDR1 is MNHNS and CDR2 is SASEGT. With 6 bases removed from V and 5 bases from J, the gap between germline ends came to 7 bases. CDR3 bases: TGTGCCAGCAGAGGACTTACTGAAGCTTTCTTT. This codes for CASRGLTEAFF.

This clonotype was detected many times. J is TRBJ2-7 and V is TRBV10-3, with TRBD2 identical over 7 bases. The CDR3 spans 12 residues. Germline loops: CDR1 ENHRY, CDR2 SYGVKD. V lost 7 bases to trimming and J lost 3 bases; unmatched junction nucleotides: 3. The CDR3 bases are TGTGCCATCACCGGGACTAACTACGAGCAGTACTTC. It is translated as CAITGTNYEQYF.

Concerning this clonotype: A junction end diverges from the germline sequence, so it may reflect a read error. The chain is built from TRBV7-9 and TRBJ1-6, with a weak D call TRBD1 (6 bases). The CDR3 length is 14 residues. Germline CDR1 SEHNR, CDR2 FQNEAQ (reference sequence). CDR3 sequence: CASSPGQYNSLLHF. CDR3 coding DNA: TGTGCCAGCAGCCCGGGACAATATAATTCACTCCTCCACTTT.

This clonotype came up many times. The chain has TRBV7-3 and TRBJ2-3, with TRBD2 matching 8 bases. Germline V gene sequence: CDR1 SGHTA, CDR2 FQGTGA. The CDR3 sequence is 16 residues long. Trimming removed 4 bases from V and 4 bases from J; junction bases left unmatched: 10. Here the CDR3 reads CASSSRTSLGSDTQYF. CDR3 DNA sequence: TGTGCCAGCAGCTCCCGGACTAGCCTTGGTTCAGATACGCAGTATTTT.

This clonotype was counted many times. The J gene is TRBJ2-2, the V gene TRBV18; 9 bases are shared with TRBD2. V shed 6 bases and J 1 base; nucleotides not matched to a gene: 6. This CDR3 spans 16 amino acids. Germline CDR1 is KGHSH and CDR2 is LQKENI. Written as DNA, the CDR3 is TGTGCCAGCTCCCGAGGACTAGCGAAGAACACCGGGGAGCTGTTTTTT. The encoded protein is CASSRGLAKNTGELFF.

About this clonotype: It may be a read error: a sequence one base away is much more abundant. The chain recombines TRBV28 with TRBJ1-1; D gene uncertain. This CDR3 is built from 11 residues. Germline V gives CDR1 MDHEN, CDR2 SYDVKM. The CDR3 region is CASSMKTEAFF. DNA of the CDR3: TGTGCCAGCAGCATGAAGACTGAAGCTTTCTTT.

This clonotype has more than one count but fewer than ten. V usage is TRBV7-9 and J usage is TRBJ2-2; a possible D gene is TRBD2 (5 bases). The ends were cut back, 3 bases at V and 6 bases at J, with 14 bases in the middle. Germline CDR1 reads SEHNR; CDR2 reads FQNEAQ (reference sequence). The CDR3 runs 15 residues. The DNA for the CDR3 is TGTGCCAGCAGCTTCGCTAGCAGGTTGGCCGGGGAGCTGTTTTTT. This sequence encodes CASSFASRLAGELFF.

This clonotype was seen at least ten times. This chain uses TRBV12-3 or TRBV12-4 with TRBJ2-3; TRBD2 matches 10 bases. V was clipped by 6 bases and J by 6 bases; unmatched bases: 24. The CDR3 length is 20 residues. The chain's CDR3 is CASSSILLLAGSYGRDTQYF. In DNA form, the CDR3 reads TGTGCCAGCAGCTCTATCCTATTACTAGCGGGATCTTATGGTCGGGATACGCAGTATTTT.

Ten or more counts support this clonotype. V and J are TRBV7-2 and TRBJ2-1; 8 bases are shared with TRBD2. The CDR3 totals 17 residues. V dropped 2 bases and J dropped 7; count of bases not matched to a gene: 13. Per germline, CDR1 SGHTA and CDR2 FQGNSA. CDR3 coding DNA: TGTGCCAGCAGCTTACAGTCGTCTGCGGGAGGACGGAATGAGCAGTTCTTC. Its protein is CASSLQSSAGGRNEQFF.

The table lists this clonotype with many counts. The chain carries TRBV20-1 and TRBJ2-7; TRBD2 agrees at 8 bases. V gave up 3 bases and J gave up 1 base; unmatched junction bases: 11. This CDR3 has 16 amino acids. The germline V gene has CDR1 DFQATT and CDR2 SNEGSKA (reference sequence). The CDR3 protein is CSARRLAGTISYEQYF. DNA for the CDR3: TGCAGTGCTAGGAGGTTAGCGGGAACTATTTCCTACGAGCAGTACTTC.

This clonotype was seen only a few times. The gene calls are TRBV6-2 or TRBV6-3 and TRBJ2-7, with unresolved D. CDR1 is MNHEY and CDR2 is SVGEGT in the germline V gene. V lost 2 bases, J lost 6 bases, and 14 bases lay in between. The CDR3 length is 14 residues. The CDR3 nucleotides read TGTGCCAGCAGTTACACCACTTTAAGTTTCGAGCAGTACTTC. Translation: CASSYTTLSFEQYF.